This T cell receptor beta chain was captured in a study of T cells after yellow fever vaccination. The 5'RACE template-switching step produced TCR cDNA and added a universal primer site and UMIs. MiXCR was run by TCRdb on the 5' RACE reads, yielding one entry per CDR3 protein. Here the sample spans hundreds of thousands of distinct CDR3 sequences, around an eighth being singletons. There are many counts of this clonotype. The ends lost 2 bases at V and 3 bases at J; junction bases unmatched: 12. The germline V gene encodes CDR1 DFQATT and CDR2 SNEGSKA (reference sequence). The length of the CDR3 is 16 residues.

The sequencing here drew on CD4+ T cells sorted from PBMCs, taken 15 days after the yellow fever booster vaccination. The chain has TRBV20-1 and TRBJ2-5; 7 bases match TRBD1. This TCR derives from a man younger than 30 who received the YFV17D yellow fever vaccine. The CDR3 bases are TGCAGTGCTAGAACAGGACAGGCGCGATGGGAAGAGACCCAGTACTTC. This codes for CSARTGQARWEETQYF.